This TCR beta chain was sequenced for a study of CXCR4 blockade with PD-1 therapy in pancreatic cancer. Whole-study findings and limits: Survival did not correlate with tumor clonality, which averaged around 0.14 versus 0.05.

Profiling relied on immunoSEQ multiplex PCR, and the TCRdb table lists in-frame clones only, not all of them. This sample has a few thousand clones; about half occur once, and the top ten carry around 8.4%. Turning to this clone: Its specificity is not known.

Between the trimmed V and J ends, which lost 2 bases and 1 base, there was a span of 6 bases. The CDR3 is made up of 13 amino acids. Germline CDR1 ENHRY, CDR2 SYGVKD. The V gene is TRBV10-3, the J gene TRBJ2-7; D is unresolved. The sample was tumor tissue. The source is a human donor with pancreatic ductal adenocarcinoma. The CDR3 bases are TGTGCCATCAGTGAGAGGTTGTCCTACGAGCAGTACTTC. The encoded protein is CAISERLSYEQYF.